The rows below give T cell receptor beta chains drawn from one sample of a study of blood T cell repertoires in COVID-19. The method was immunoSEQ multiplex PCR; TCRdb's version includes in-frame clones alone and lacks a portion of them. The profile shows roughly 150,000 clones, about 80% of them singletons. Sample: peripheral blood. These receptors all stem from a man aged 60-69 years with acute or convalescent COVID-19. The conserved cysteine and the conserved F or W are not part of the CDR3 here. The order of the fields is CDR3 length, clone size, J gene, V gene, CDR3 protein. Rows give clone size only sometimes, using once, few, many, or a class for an expanded clone.

len: 13; abundance: few; j_gene: TRBJ1-1; v_gene: TRBV18; CDR3aa: ASSPRQGGNAEAF
len: 14; abundance: -; j_gene: TRBJ2-7; v_gene: TRBV7-9; CDR3aa: ASSYAGTPGSYEQY
len: 11; abundance: -; j_gene: TRBJ1-5; v_gene: TRBV28; CDR3aa: ASSSPNNQPQH
len: 13; abundance: -; j_gene: TRBJ1-6; v_gene: TRBV11-2; CDR3aa: ASSFSPGFNSPLH
len: 14; abundance: once; j_gene: TRBJ2-2; v_gene: TRBV7-9; CDR3aa: ASSPWDSLNTGELF
len: 9; abundance: -; j_gene: TRBJ1-1; v_gene: TRBV29-1; CDR3aa: SVGAMSEAF
len: 13; abundance: once; j_gene: TRBJ1-1; v_gene: TRBV5-1; CDR3aa: ASSYNTGGEAEAF
len: 11; abundance: -; j_gene: TRBJ1-5; v_gene: TRBV6-5; CDR3aa: ASRQGLNQPQH
len: 14; abundance: -; j_gene: TRBJ1-2; v_gene: TRBV14; CDR3aa: ASSPLTSPWAYGYT
len: 13; abundance: -; j_gene: TRBJ2-2; v_gene: TRBV19; CDR3aa: ASSMGQGFTGELF
len: 8; abundance: -; j_gene: TRBJ2-1; v_gene: TRBV20-1; CDR3aa: SAPRGREF
len: 12; abundance: few; j_gene: TRBJ1-2; v_gene: TRBV9; CDR3aa: ASSPGQGSYGYT
len: 12; abundance: -; j_gene: TRBJ2-7; v_gene: TRBV10-3; CDR3aa: ATGFAVGPYEQY
len: 14; abundance: -; j_gene: TRBJ2-5; v_gene: TRBV3-1/TRBV3-2; CDR3aa: ASSQAGTGGAETQY
len: 12; abundance: -; j_gene: TRBJ1-2; v_gene: TRBV3-1/TRBV3-2; CDR3aa: ASSPSGTNYGYT
len: 15; abundance: -; j_gene: TRBJ2-2; v_gene: TRBV2; CDR3aa: ASSAPRRGPVTGELF
len: 12; abundance: few; j_gene: TRBJ1-5; v_gene: TRBV2; CDR3aa: ASSEGSGLQPQH
len: 12; abundance: -; j_gene: TRBJ1-5; v_gene: TRBV27; CDR3aa: ASSGGLSNQPQH
len: 14; abundance: -; j_gene: TRBJ2-1; v_gene: TRBV6-6; CDR3aa: ASRLGGQGAYNEQF
len: 17; abundance: -; j_gene: TRBJ1-2; v_gene: TRBV12-2; CDR3aa: ASRLAKSGQGSSNYGYT
len: 11; abundance: -; j_gene: TRBJ2-7; v_gene: TRBV7-2; CDR3aa: ASSLRQGSEQY
len: 13; abundance: few; j_gene: TRBJ2-3; v_gene: TRBV29-1; CDR3aa: SGAASGRRPDTQY
len: 13; abundance: -; j_gene: TRBJ2-6; v_gene: TRBV7-9; CDR3aa: ASSSPGVGANVLT
len: 13; abundance: -; j_gene: TRBJ1-6; v_gene: TRBV4-3; CDR3aa: ASSQVQGGASPLH
len: 14; abundance: -; j_gene: TRBJ2-7; v_gene: TRBV7-2; CDR3aa: ASSLGWGDFPYEQY
len: 12; abundance: -; j_gene: TRBJ2-1; v_gene: TRBV2; CDR3aa: ASSPQGRGNEQF
len: 12; abundance: once; j_gene: TRBJ1-1; v_gene: TRBV5-1; CDR3aa: ASSALQGNTEAF
len: 13; abundance: -; j_gene: TRBJ1-2; v_gene: TRBV29-1; CDR3aa: SVEDRTGGEYGYT
len: 11; abundance: -; j_gene: TRBJ1-2; v_gene: TRBV12-3/TRBV12-4; CDR3aa: ASSPSTGAGYT
len: 14; abundance: -; j_gene: TRBJ2-1; v_gene: TRBV5-1; CDR3aa: ASSLAKTSGGDEQF
len: 15; abundance: -; j_gene: TRBJ1-2; v_gene: TRBV5-5; CDR3aa: ASSLIWAGGLDYGYT
len: 11; abundance: -; j_gene: TRBJ2-3; v_gene: TRBV18; CDR3aa: ASAGQGRDTQY
len: 13; abundance: -; j_gene: TRBJ2-3; v_gene: TRBV5-6; CDR3aa: ASSPRRGMADTQY
len: 15; abundance: -; j_gene: TRBJ1-4; v_gene: TRBV9; CDR3aa: ASSARGVQGVNEKLF
len: 13; abundance: -; j_gene: TRBJ1-1; v_gene: TRBV5-8; CDR3aa: ASSFTGLMNTEAF
len: 14; abundance: -; j_gene: TRBJ1-5; v_gene: TRBV5-6; CDR3aa: ASRLFGTGDNQPQH
len: 13; abundance: -; j_gene: TRBJ2-1; v_gene: TRBV29-1; CDR3aa: SVRGQLSSYNEQF
len: 9; abundance: -; j_gene: TRBJ2-1; v_gene: TRBV3-1/TRBV3-2; CDR3aa: ASSLIDEQF
len: 14; abundance: -; j_gene: TRBJ1-3; v_gene: TRBV5-1; CDR3aa: ASSSKGTGTGNTIY
len: 13; abundance: -; j_gene: TRBJ1-1; v_gene: TRBV7-8; CDR3aa: ASSFGQGLNTEAF
len: 12; abundance: -; j_gene: TRBJ1-4; v_gene: TRBV19; CDR3aa: ASRGQRLNEKLF
len: 14; abundance: once; j_gene: TRBJ1-4; v_gene: TRBV12-5; CDR3aa: ASGLQQGQGAGKLF
len: 12; abundance: few; j_gene: TRBJ1-5; v_gene: TRBV2; CDR3aa: ASRQGQYNQPQH
len: 11; abundance: -; j_gene: TRBJ2-7; v_gene: TRBV30; CDR3aa: AWSVGRGYEQY
len: 13; abundance: -; j_gene: TRBJ2-5; v_gene: TRBV2; CDR3aa: ASSEAGTGQETQY
len: 16; abundance: -; j_gene: TRBJ1-1; v_gene: TRBV23-1; CDR3aa: ASSQFGTGTGETTEAF
len: 15; abundance: -; j_gene: TRBJ1-2; v_gene: TRBV20-1; CDR3aa: SASGTGTGRSAYGYT
len: 14; abundance: -; j_gene: TRBJ2-3; v_gene: TRBV7-2; CDR3aa: ASSLAGGLRTDTQY
len: 13; abundance: -; j_gene: TRBJ2-7; v_gene: TRBV25-1; CDR3aa: ASSAASGRAGEQY